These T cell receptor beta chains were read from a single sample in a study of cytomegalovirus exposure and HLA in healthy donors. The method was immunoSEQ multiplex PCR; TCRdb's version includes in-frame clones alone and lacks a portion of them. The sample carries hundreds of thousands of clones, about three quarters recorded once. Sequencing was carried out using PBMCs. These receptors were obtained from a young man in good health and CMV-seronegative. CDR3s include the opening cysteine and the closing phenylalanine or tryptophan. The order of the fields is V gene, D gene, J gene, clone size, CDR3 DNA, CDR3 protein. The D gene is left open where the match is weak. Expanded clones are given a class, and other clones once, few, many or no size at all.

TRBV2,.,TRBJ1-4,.,TGTGCCAGCAGCGTCGGACAGTTCAATGAAAAACTGTTTTTT,CASSVGQFNEKLFF
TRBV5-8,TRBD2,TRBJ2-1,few,TGTGCCAGCAGCCTCTTTAGCGGGAGGGCCATCAATGAGCAGTTCTTC,CASSLFSGRAINEQFF
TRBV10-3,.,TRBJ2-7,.,TGTGCCATTCGAGACAGGAACGGCTACGAGCAGTACTTC,CAIRDRNGYEQYF
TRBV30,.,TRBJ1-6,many,TGTGCCTGGAGTGTACCTGGAGGGAATTCACCCCTCCACTTT,CAWSVPGGNSPLHF
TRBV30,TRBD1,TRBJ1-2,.,TGTGCCTGGGCACGGACAGGTAGCTATGGCTACACCTTC,CAWARTGSYGYTF
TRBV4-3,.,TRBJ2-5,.,TGCGCCAGCAGCCAAGGACGGGCGGGGTTGGAAGGCCAGTACTTC,CASSQGRAGLEGQYF
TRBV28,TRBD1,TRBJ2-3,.,TGTGCCAGCAGTCAGTCCAGGGGGCTTGGAAGTAGCACAGATACGCAGTATTTT,CASSQSRGLGSSTDTQYF
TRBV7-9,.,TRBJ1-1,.,TGTGCCAGCAGCCCCGGGGGATTAGGCACTGAAGCTTTCTTT,CASSPGGLGTEAFF
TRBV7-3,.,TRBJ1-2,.,TGTGCCAGCAGCTTCGGGGGGGACTATGGCTACACCTTC,CASSFGGDYGYTF
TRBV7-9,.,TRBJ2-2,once,TGTGCCAGCAGCTTAGTCCCCGGTCGGACCGGGGAGCTGTTTTTT,CASSLVPGRTGELFF
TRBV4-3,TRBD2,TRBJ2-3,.,TGCGCCAGCAGCCAAGATCAGGGCGGGAGAGGAGATACGCAGTATTTT,CASSQDQGGRGDTQYF
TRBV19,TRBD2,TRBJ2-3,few,TGTGCCAGTAGTAGGCTAGCGGGAGGATCGAGCACAGATACGCAGTATTTT,CASSRLAGGSSTDTQYF
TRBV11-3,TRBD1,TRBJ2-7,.,TGTGCCAGCGGCCTGACAGGGGGCAGCTACGAGCAGTACTTC,CASGLTGGSYEQYF
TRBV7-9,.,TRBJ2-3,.,TGTGCCAGCAGCTCGACTCTCACAGATACGCAGTATTTT,CASSSTLTDTQYF
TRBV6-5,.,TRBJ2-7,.,TGTGCCAGCAGTTACTCGTCCGGGGGGCCTCTCTACGAGCAGTACTTC,CASSYSSGGPLYEQYF
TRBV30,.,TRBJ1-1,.,TGTGCCTGGAGTGTACTAGACATGAACACTGAAGCTTTCTTT,CAWSVLDMNTEAFF
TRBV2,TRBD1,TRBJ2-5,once,TGTGCCAGCTCACGGGACAGGGGGGCCCCGGAGACCCAGTACTTC,CASSRDRGAPETQYF
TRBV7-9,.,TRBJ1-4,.,TGTTCCAGCAGCTTATCGGAGGGCCCAACTAATGAAAAACTGTTTTTT,CSSSLSEGPTNEKLFF
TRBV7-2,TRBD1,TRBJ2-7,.,TGTGCCAGCAGCTACAACCGGGACAGCCCAACCTACGAGCAGTACTTC,CASSYNRDSPTYEQYF
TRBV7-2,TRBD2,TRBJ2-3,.,TGTGCCACCAGGACTAGCGGGATAGATACGCAGTATTTT,CATRTSGIDTQYF
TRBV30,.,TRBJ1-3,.,TGTGCCTGGACTCATGCCGGGAGCTCTGGAAACACCATATATTTT,CAWTHAGSSGNTIYF
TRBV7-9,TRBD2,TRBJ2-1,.,TGTGCCAGCAGCACCGCTAGCGGTTTCTACAATGAGCAGTTCTTC,CASSTASGFYNEQFF
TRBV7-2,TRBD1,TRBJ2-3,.,TGTGCAGACGGGGGACAGGGGGATCTCACAGATACGCAGTATTTT,CADGGQGDLTDTQYF
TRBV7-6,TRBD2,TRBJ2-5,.,TGTGCCAGCAGCCCCATAGCGGGGGGCCGTAACGGGAACTTC,CASSPIAGGRNGNF
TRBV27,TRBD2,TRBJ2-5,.,TGTGCCAGCAGACCGCAGGGAGGGCGAGAGACCCAGTACTTC,CASRPQGGRETQYF
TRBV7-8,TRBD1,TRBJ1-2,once,TGTGCCAGCAGCTTAGAGGACAGGGGGAATGCTGTGGCTGGCTACACCTTC,CASSLEDRGNAVAGYTF
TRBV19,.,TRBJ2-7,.,TGTGCCAGTAGTCCGCGGGGCCTCTACGAGCAGTACTTC,CASSPRGLYEQYF
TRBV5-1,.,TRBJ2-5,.,TGCGCCAGCAGCCTCAGGGGTAACCAAGAGACCCAGTACTTC,CASSLRGNQETQYF
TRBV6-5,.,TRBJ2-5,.,TGTGCCAGCAGAACTCAAGAGACCCAGTACTTC,CASRTQETQYF
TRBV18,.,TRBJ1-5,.,TGTGCCAGCTCCCCTATAGGGACACCCAATCAGCCCCAGCATTTT,CASSPIGTPNQPQHF
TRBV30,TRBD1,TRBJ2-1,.,TGTGCCTGGAACCGGGACAGGGGTTACAATGAGCAGTTCTTC,CAWNRDRGYNEQFF
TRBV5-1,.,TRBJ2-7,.,TGCGCCAGCAGCTGGGGACAACTCTACGAGCAGTACTTC,CASSWGQLYEQYF
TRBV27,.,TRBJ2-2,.,TGTGCCAGCAGTTGGGGCAGGGAGAACACCGGGGAGCTGTTTTTT,CASSWGRENTGELFF
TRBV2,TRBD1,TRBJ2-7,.,TGTGCCAGCAGCTCCGGACAGGGGAGCTCCTACGAGCAGTACTTC,CASSSGQGSSYEQYF
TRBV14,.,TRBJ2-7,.,TGTGCCAGCAGCCAAGATTTGAGCTCCTACGAGCAGTACTTC,CASSQDLSSYEQYF
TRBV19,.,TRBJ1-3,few,TGTGCCACGAGCCTTATTGGAAACACCATATATTTT,CATSLIGNTIYF
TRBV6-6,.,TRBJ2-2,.,TGTGCCAGCGAGACAGCAGGGGAGCTGTTTTTT,CASETAGELFF
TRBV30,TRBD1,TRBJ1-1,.,TGTGCCTGGAGTACGGGACAGCTGAACACTGAAGCTTTCTTT,CAWSTGQLNTEAFF
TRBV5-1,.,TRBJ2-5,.,TGCGCCAGCAGCTTGGGGGGGGGCGGCGAGACCCAGTACTTC,CASSLGGGGETQYF
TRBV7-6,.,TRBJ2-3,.,TGTGCCAGCACCGACACTAGGGATACGCAGTATTTT,CASTDTRDTQYF
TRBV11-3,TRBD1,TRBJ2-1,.,TGTGCCAGCAGCCTGATCCGGGACAGGGGCAATGAGCAGTTCTTC,CASSLIRDRGNEQFF
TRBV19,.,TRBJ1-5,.,TGTGCCAGTACCACAATGGGGGGGATGAACAATCAGCCCCAGCATTTT,CASTTMGGMNNQPQHF
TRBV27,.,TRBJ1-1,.,TGTGCCGAATCAAAACAACCCAGGGAGAACACTGAAGCTTTCTTT,CAESKQPRENTEAFF
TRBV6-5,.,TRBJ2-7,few,TGTGCCAGCAATGGAGGGTACGAGCAGTACTTC,CASNGGYEQYF
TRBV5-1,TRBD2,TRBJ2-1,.,TGCGCCAGCAGCTCGGGAGGGCCGGACAATGAGCAGTTCTTC,CASSSGGPDNEQFF
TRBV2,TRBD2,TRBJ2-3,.,TGTGCCAGCAGTGTAGGACTAGCGGGCTCTAGCACAGATACGCAGTATTTT,CASSVGLAGSSTDTQYF
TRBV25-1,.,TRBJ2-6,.,TGTGCCAGCAGCACAGGTAACGGGGCCAACGTCCTGACTTTC,CASSTGNGANVLTF
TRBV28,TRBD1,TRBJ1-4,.,TGTGCCAGCAGTAGGGGAACAGGGGGTAATGAAAAACTGTTTTTT,CASSRGTGGNEKLFF
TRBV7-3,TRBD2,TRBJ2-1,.,TGTGCCAGCAGCTTATCCGCGGGAGTAGAAGGCAATGAGCAGTTCTTC,CASSLSAGVEGNEQFF
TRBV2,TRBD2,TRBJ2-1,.,TGTGCCAGCATAGCGGGAGGGTGGGAGCAGTTCTTC,CASIAGGWEQFF
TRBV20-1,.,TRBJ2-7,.,TGCAGTGCTAGGGGAGACTACGAGCAGTACTTC,CSARGDYEQYF
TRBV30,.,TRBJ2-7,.,TGTGCCTGGAGTGCCAGAGTCGGGGTCTGGAACGAGCAGTACTTC,CAWSARVGVWNEQYF
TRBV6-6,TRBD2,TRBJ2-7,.,TGTGCCAGCAGTTCGACTAGCGTCTACGAGCAGTACTTC,CASSSTSVYEQYF
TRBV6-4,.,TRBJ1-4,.,TGTGCCAGCAGCCGTACGGGACATCTAGGCGAAAAACTGTTTTTT,CASSRTGHLGEKLFF
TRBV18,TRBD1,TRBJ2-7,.,TGTGCCAGCTCACTAGGGACAGGGACCTACGAGCAGTACTTC,CASSLGTGTYEQYF